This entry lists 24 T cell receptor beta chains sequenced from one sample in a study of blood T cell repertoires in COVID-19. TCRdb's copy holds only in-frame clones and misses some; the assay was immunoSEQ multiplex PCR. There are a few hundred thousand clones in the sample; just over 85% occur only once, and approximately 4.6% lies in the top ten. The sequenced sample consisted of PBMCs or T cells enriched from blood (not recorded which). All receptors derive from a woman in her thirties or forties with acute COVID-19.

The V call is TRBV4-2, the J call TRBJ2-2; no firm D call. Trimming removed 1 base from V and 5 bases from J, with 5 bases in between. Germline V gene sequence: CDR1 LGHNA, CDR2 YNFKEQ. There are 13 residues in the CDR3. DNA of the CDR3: TGTGCCAGCAGCCAAGCGCTAACCGGGGAGCTGTTTTTT. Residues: CASSQALTGELFF.

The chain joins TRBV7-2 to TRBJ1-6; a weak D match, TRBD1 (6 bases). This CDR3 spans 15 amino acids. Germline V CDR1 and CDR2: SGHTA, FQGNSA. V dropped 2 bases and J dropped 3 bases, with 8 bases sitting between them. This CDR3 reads CASSLRGGYNSPLHF. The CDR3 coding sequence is TGTGCCAGCAGCTTAAGAGGGGGCTATAATTCACCCCTCCACTTT.

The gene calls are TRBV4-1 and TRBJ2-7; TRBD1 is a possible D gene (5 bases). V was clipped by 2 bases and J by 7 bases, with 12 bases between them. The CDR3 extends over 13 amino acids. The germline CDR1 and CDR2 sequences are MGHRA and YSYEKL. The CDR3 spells CASSQLQGREQYF. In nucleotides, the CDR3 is TGCGCCAGCAGCCAATTGCAGGGTCGTGAGCAGTACTTC.

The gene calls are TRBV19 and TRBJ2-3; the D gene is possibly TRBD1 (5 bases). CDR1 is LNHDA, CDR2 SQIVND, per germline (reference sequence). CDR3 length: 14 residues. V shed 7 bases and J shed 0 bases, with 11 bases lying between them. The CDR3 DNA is TGTGCCAGTACCCAGGGAACTAGCACAGATACGCAGTATTTT. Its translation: CASTQGTSTDTQYF. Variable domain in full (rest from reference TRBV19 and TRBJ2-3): DGGITQSPKYLFRKEGQNVTLSCEQNLNHDAMYWYRQDPGQGLRLIYYSQIVNDFQKGDIAEGYSVSREKKESFPLTVTSAQKNPTAFYLCASTQGTSTDTQYFGPGTRLTVL.

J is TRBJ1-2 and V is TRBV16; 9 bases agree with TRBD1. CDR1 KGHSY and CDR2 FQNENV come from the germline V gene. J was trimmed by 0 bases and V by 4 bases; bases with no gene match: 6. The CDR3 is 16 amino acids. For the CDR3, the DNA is TGTGCCAGCAGCCCGCGCGGGACAGGGCCTAACTATGGCTACACCTTC. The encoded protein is CASSPRGTGPNYGYTF.

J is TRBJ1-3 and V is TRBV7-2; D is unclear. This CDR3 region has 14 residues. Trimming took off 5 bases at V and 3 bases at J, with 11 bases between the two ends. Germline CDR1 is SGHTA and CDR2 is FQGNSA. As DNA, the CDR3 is TGTGCCAGCAGCAAAGAGAGCCTTGGAAACACCATATATTTT. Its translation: CASSKESLGNTIYF.

The CDR3 DNA sequence: TGTGCCAGCAGCCCAAGGACAGGGCGGAACACTGAAGCTTTCTTT. This gives the protein CASSPRTGRNTEAFF. The chain is built from TRBV5-6 and TRBJ1-1, with 8 bases that match TRBD1. The length of the CDR3 is 15 residues. The V gene end was trimmed by 4 bases and the J gene end by 1 base; junction bases not matched to a gene: 6. Germline V gene data show CDR1 as SGHDT and CDR2 as YYEEEE.

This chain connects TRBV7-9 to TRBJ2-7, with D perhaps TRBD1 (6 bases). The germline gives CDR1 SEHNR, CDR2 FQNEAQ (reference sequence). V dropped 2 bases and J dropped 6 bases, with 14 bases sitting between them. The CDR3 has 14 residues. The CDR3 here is CASSLSLGAGEQYF. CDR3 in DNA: TGTGCCAGCAGCTTATCGCTGGGGGCCGGCGAGCAGTACTTC.

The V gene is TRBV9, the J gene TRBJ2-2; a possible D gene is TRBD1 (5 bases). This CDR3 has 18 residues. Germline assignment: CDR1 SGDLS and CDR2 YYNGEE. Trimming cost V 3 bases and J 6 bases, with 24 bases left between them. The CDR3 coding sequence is TGTGCCAGCAGCGGGGCCCGACCTCCAGGGAACGTCCCCGGGGAGCTGTTTTTT. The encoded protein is CASSGARPPGNVPGELFF.

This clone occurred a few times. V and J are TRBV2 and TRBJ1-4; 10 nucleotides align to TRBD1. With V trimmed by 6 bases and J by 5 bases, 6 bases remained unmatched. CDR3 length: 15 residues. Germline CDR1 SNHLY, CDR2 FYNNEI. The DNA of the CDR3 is TGTGCCAGCAGAGTCCGGGACAGGGGAAATGAAAAACTGTTTTTT. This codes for CASRVRDRGNEKLFF.

CDR3 DNA: TGTGCCAGCAGCCAAGTTACAGGGACGAACACCGGGGAGCTGTTTTTT. It is translated as CASSQVTGTNTGELFF. The chain combines TRBV4-2 with TRBJ2-2; TRBD1 is a possible D gene (6 bases). The CDR3 has 16 amino acids. V was cut by 1 base and J by 0 bases, with 9 bases left in between. Germline-derived CDR1 and CDR2 are LGHNA and YNFKEQ.

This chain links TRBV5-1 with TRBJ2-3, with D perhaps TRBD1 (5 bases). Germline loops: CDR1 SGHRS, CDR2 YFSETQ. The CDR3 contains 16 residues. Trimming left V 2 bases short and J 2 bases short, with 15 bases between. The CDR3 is CASSLGVGRNTDTQYF. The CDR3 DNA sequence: TGCGCCAGCAGCTTAGGGGTCGGAAGGAACACAGATACGCAGTATTTT.

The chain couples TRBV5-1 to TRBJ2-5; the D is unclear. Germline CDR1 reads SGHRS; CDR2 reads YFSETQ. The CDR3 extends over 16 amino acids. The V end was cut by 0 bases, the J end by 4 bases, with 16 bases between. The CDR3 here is CASSLGLRTVRETQYF. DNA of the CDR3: TGCGCCAGCAGCTTGGGCTTAAGAACAGTTAGAGAGACCCAGTACTTC.

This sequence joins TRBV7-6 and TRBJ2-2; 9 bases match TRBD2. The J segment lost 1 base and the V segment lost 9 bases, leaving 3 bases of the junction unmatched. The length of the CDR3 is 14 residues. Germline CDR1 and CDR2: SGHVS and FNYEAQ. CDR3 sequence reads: CASKRGENTGELFF. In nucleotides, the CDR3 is TGTGCCAGTAAGCGGGGGGAGAACACCGGGGAGCTGTTTTTT.

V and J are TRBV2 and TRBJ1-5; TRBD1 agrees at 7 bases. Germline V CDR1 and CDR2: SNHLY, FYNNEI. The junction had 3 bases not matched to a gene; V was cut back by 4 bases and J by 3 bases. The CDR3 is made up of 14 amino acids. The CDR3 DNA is TGTGCCAGCAGTGTGACAGGGTACAATCAGCCCCAGCATTTT. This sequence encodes CASSVTGYNQPQHF.

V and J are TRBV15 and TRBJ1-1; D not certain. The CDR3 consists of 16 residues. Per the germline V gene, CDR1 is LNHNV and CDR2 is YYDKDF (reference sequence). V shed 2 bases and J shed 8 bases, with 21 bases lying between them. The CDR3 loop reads CATSRHLFAGPSEAFF. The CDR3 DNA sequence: TGTGCCACCAGCAGACACCTTTTTGCGGGCCCATCAGAAGCTTTCTTT.

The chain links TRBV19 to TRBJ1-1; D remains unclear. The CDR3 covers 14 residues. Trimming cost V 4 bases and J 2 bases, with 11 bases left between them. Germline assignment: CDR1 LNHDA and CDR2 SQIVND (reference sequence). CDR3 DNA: TGTGCCAGTAGTAAGGTGGGCTACAACACTGAAGCTTTCTTT. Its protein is CASSKVGYNTEAFF.

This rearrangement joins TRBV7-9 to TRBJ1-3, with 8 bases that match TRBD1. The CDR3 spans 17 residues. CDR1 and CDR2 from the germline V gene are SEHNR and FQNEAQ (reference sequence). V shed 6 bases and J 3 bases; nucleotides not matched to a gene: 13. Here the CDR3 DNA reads TGTGCCAGCAGGGGTCGGACAGGGACGACGAGTGGAAACACCATATATTTT. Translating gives CASRGRTGTTSGNTIYF. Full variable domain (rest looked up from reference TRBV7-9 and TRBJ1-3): DTGVSQNPRHKITKRGQNVTFRCDPISEHNRLYWYRQTLGQGPEFLTYFQNEAQLEKSRLLSDRFSAERPKGSFSTLEIQRTEQGDSAMYLCASRGRTGTTSGNTIYFGEGSWLTVV.

This CDR3 is CASSRLTGTYEQYF. The CDR3 bases are TGTGCCAGCTCCCGATTAACAGGGACCTACGAGCAGTACTTC. V and J are TRBV18 and TRBJ2-7; D may be TRBD1 (6 bases). The germline V and J ends were trimmed by 6 bases and 2 bases, with 14 bases remaining between them. Germline CDR1 and CDR2: KGHSH and LQKENI. This CDR3 contains 14 residues.

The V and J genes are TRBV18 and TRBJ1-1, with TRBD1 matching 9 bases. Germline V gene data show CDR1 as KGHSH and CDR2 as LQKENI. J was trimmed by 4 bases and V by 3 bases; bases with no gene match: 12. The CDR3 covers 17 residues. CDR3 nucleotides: TGTGCCAGCTCACCGCTTTCGGGTACAGGGGGCTCCACTGAAGCTTTCTTT. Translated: CASSPLSGTGGSTEAFF.

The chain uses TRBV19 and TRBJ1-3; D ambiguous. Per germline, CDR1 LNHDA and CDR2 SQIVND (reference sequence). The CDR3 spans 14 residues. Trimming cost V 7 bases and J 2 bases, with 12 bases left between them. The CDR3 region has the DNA TGTGCCAGTAACAGCCGATCCCCTGGAAACACCATATATTTT. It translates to CASNSRSPGNTIYF. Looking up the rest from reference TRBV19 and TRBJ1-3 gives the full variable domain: DGGITQSPKYLFRKEGQNVTLSCEQNLNHDAMYWYRQDPGQGLRLIYYSQIVNDFQKGDIAEGYSVSREKKESFPLTVTSAQKNPTAFYLCASNSRSPGNTIYFGEGSWLTVV.

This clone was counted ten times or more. In DNA, the CDR3 is TGTGCCAGCAGTGAAGGGACAGGGCCGAATCAGCCCCAGCATTTT. Encoded protein: CASSEGTGPNQPQHF. This chain links TRBV2 with TRBJ1-5, with 8 bases matching TRBD1. The CDR3 spans 15 residues. The V and J ends lost 1 base and 4 bases, in that order; junction bases with no gene match: 3. Germline-derived CDR1 and CDR2 are SNHLY and FYNNEI.

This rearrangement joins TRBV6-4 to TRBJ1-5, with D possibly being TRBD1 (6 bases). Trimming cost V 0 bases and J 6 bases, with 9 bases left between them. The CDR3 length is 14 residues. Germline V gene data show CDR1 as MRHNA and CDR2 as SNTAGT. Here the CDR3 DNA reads TGTGCCAGCAGTGACTCTACAGGGACTCAGCCCCAGCATTTT. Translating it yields CASSDSTGTQPQHF.

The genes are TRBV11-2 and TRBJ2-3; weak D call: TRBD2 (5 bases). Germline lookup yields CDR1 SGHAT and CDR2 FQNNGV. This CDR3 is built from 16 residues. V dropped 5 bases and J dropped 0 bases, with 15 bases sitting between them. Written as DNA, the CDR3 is TGTGCCAGCAGCCCCGCTAGCACGCCTAGCACAGATACGCAGTATTTT. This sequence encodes CASSPASTPSTDTQYF. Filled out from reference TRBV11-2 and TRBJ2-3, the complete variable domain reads EAGVAQSPRYKIIEKRQSVAFWCNPISGHATLYWYQQILGQGPKLLIQFQNNGVVDDSQLPKDRFSAERLKGVDSTLKIQPAKLEDSAVYLCASSPASTPSTDTQYFGPGTRLTVL.